This is a list of T cell receptor beta chains from one sample in a study of CD8+CD57+ T cells in acquired aplastic anemia. Using its own MiXCR run on the reads, TCRdb lists one record per CDR3 protein. The profile shows roughly 150,000 distinct CDR3 sequences, approximately 44% of them singletons. Input material: sorted CD4+, CD8+, or CD8+CD57+ T cells (not recorded which) from PBMCs. The origin of the receptors is a human donor in good health. The CDR3 runs from the conserved cysteine through the conserved F or W. D genes are given only for firm matches. Not every row has a clone size; where given, it reads once, few, many or a size class.

J: TRBJ2-7; size: many; length: 15; D: TRBD1; V: TRBV11-2; CDR3: CASSSGQIKIYEQYF; DNA: TGTGCCAGCAGCTCGGGACAGATAAAGATCTACGAGCAGTACTTC
J: TRBJ1-6; size: few; length: 14; D: NA; V: TRBV10-3; CDR3: CAMSGTAWGSPLHF; DNA: TGTGCCATGTCTGGGACGGCCTGGGGTTCACCCCTCCACTTT
J: TRBJ2-3; size: NA; length: 14; D: NA; V: TRBV7-8; CDR3: CAIALLANTDTQYF; DNA: TGTGCCATCGCCCTTTTAGCAAACACAGATACGCAGTATTTT
J: TRBJ1-1; size: NA; length: 14; D: TRBD1; V: TRBV20-1; CDR3: CSARDRDRNTEAFF; DNA: TGCAGTGCTAGAGATCGGGACAGGAACACTGAAGCTTTCTTT
J: TRBJ2-3; size: many; length: 14; D: TRBD1; V: TRBV11-2; CDR3: CASSSGQGARTQYF; DNA: TGTGCCAGCAGCTCCGGACAGGGGGCACGAACGCAGTATTTT
J: TRBJ2-3; size: NA; length: 16; D: TRBD2; V: TRBV6-2/TRBV6-3; CDR3: CASSSSLRGAQEAQYF; DNA: TGTGCCAGCAGTTCATCTTTGCGGGGGGCCCAAGAAGCGCAGTATTTT
J: TRBJ2-7; size: NA; length: 12; D: NA; V: TRBV7-9; CDR3: CASSPAGEEQYF; DNA: TGTGCCAGCAGCCCTGCAGGGGAAGAGCAGTACTTC
J: TRBJ1-2; size: NA; length: 12; D: TRBD1; V: TRBV20-1; CDR3: CSSRDSGNGYTF; DNA: TGCAGTTCCCGGGACAGCGGGAATGGCTACACCTTC
J: TRBJ2-3; size: NA; length: 11; D: NA; V: TRBV27; CDR3: CAGSLYDTQYF; DNA: TGTGCCGGCAGTTTATATGATACGCAGTATTTT
J: TRBJ2-2; size: NA; length: 13; D: NA; V: TRBV24-1; CDR3: CATEHTNTGELFF; DNA: TGTGCCACCGAGCACACAAACACCGGGGAGCTGTTTTTT
J: TRBJ2-1; size: few; length: 16; D: TRBD1; V: TRBV12-3/TRBV12-4; CDR3: CASSLSYGTENNEQFF; DNA: TGTGCCAGCAGTTTGTCCTATGGGACAGAAAACAATGAGCAGTTCTTC
J: TRBJ2-5; size: NA; length: 16; D: NA; V: TRBV9; CDR3: CASSTQGGGSAETQYF; DNA: TGTGCCAGCAGCACTCAAGGAGGGGGATCCGCGGAGACCCAGTACTTT
J: TRBJ1-3; size: many; length: 15; D: NA; V: TRBV25-1; CDR3: CASSDLGVSGNTIYF; DNA: TGTGCCAGCAGTGACCTCGGGGTCTCTGGAAACACCATATATTTT
J: TRBJ2-7; size: NA; length: 13; D: NA; V: TRBV2; CDR3: CASKVSLAHEQYF; DNA: TGTGCCAGCAAGGTCTCCCTAGCCCACGAGCAGTACTTC
J: TRBJ2-7; size: NA; length: 13; D: TRBD2; V: TRBV20-1; CDR3: CSARRGSTYEQYF; DNA: TGCAGTGCTAGACGCGGGAGTACCTACGAGCAGTACTTC
J: TRBJ2-1; size: NA; length: 14; D: NA; V: TRBV25-1; CDR3: CASSEYNRVNGRFF; DNA: TGTGCCAGCAGTGAATATAACCGAGTCAATGGGCGGTTCTTC
J: TRBJ1-5; size: few; length: 14; D: NA; V: TRBV7-2; CDR3: CASSLGAVNQPQHF; DNA: TGTGCCAGCAGCTTAGGAGCGGTCAATCAGCCTCAGCATTTT
J: TRBJ1-5; size: NA; length: 15; D: NA; V: TRBV19; CDR3: CASRQTGDGNQPQHF; DNA: TGTGCCAGTAGGCAGACAGGCGATGGCAATCAGCCCCAGCATTTT
J: TRBJ1-2; size: NA; length: 12; D: NA; V: TRBV19; CDR3: CASSFRGGGYTF; DNA: TGTGCCAGTAGTTTCAGGGGCGGTGGCTACACCTTC
J: TRBJ2-7; size: NA; length: 16; D: TRBD1; V: TRBV2; CDR3: CASTSWTGDSATKQYF; DNA: TGTGCCAGCACCTCCTGGACAGGGGACTCTGCGACGAAGCAGTACTTC
J: TRBJ1-1; size: many; length: 13; D: NA; V: TRBV4-3; CDR3: CASSQESHTEAFF; DNA: TGCGCCAGCAGCCAAGAAAGTCACACTGAAGCTTTCTTT
J: TRBJ2-7; size: NA; length: 14; D: NA; V: TRBV15; CDR3: CATSRATGPYEQYF; DNA: TGTGCCACCAGCAGAGCCACGGGCCCCTACGAGCAGTACTTC
J: TRBJ2-3; size: NA; length: 12; D: NA; V: TRBV10-3; CDR3: CAISEGSDTQYF; DNA: TGTGCCATCAGTGAAGGGTCCGATACGCAGTATTTT
J: TRBJ1-2; size: NA; length: 13; D: TRBD1; V: TRBV24-1; CDR3: CATSSGQSYGYTF; DNA: TGTGCCACCAGTTCGGGACAGAGCTATGGCTACACCTTC
J: TRBJ1-2; size: NA; length: 14; D: TRBD1; V: TRBV29-1; CDR3: CSVAKGTGGYGYTF; DNA: TGCAGCGTTGCAAAAGGGACAGGGGGCTATGGCTACACCTTC
J: TRBJ2-3; size: many; length: 13; D: NA; V: TRBV2; CDR3: CASVGLGTDTQYF; DNA: TGTGCCAGCGTGGGACTGGGAACAGATACGCAGTATTTT
J: TRBJ1-1; size: NA; length: 15; D: NA; V: TRBV15; CDR3: CATSRGGGAATEAFF; DNA: TGTGCCACCAGCAGAGGGGGGGGGGCAGCCACTGAAGCTTTCTTT
J: TRBJ2-1; size: many; length: 15; D: TRBD2; V: TRBV9; CDR3: CASSTGLAGAYEQFF; DNA: TGTGCCAGCAGCACGGGACTAGCGGGAGCGTATGAGCAGTTCTTC
J: TRBJ2-7; size: many; length: 15; D: NA; V: TRBV15; CDR3: CATSRVRDSSYEQYF; DNA: TGTGCCACCAGCAGGGTCCGGGACTCCTCCTACGAGCAGTACTTC
J: TRBJ1-5; size: many; length: 15; D: NA; V: TRBV5-1; CDR3: CASSKGDVVGQPQHF; DNA: TGCGCCAGCAGCAAAGGAGACGTAGTGGGTCAGCCCCAGCATTTT
J: TRBJ1-5; size: many; length: 15; D: NA; V: TRBV19; CDR3: CASSIVGNSNQPQHF; DNA: TGTGCCAGTAGTATCGTCGGGAATAGCAATCAGCCCCAGCATTTT
J: TRBJ1-4; size: NA; length: 13; D: NA; V: TRBV2; CDR3: CATLGRVGEKLFF; DNA: TGTGCCACGCTTGGACGGGTTGGGGAAAAACTGTTTTTT
J: TRBJ1-2; size: many; length: 13; D: NA; V: TRBV12-5; CDR3: CASGLWGAYGYTF; DNA: TGTGCTAGTGGTTTGTGGGGTGCCTACGGCTACACCTTC
J: TRBJ1-5; size: many; length: 14; D: TRBD1; V: TRBV7-2; CDR3: CASSGGQVSQPQHF; DNA: TGTGCCAGCAGCGGCGGACAGGTCAGTCAGCCCCAGCATTTT
J: TRBJ2-1; size: NA; length: 14; D: NA; V: TRBV10-2; CDR3: CASSESTEGNEQFF; DNA: TGCGCCAGCAGTGAGAGCACAGAGGGCAATGAGCAGTTCTTC
J: TRBJ1-2; size: many; length: 14; D: TRBD1; V: TRBV10-3; CDR3: CAISRTGNQYGYTF; DNA: TGTGCCATCAGTAGGACAGGAAACCAATATGGCTACACCTTC
J: TRBJ2-7; size: many; length: 12; D: NA; V: TRBV6-1; CDR3: CASSQPVYEQYF; DNA: TGTGCCAGCAGTCAACCAGTCTACGAGCAGTACTTC
J: TRBJ2-2; size: NA; length: 14; D: TRBD1; V: TRBV7-2; CDR3: CASRLDRVTGELFF; DNA: TGTGCCAGCAGGTTGGACAGGGTAACCGGGGAGCTGTTTTTT
J: TRBJ2-7; size: once; length: 16; D: TRBD1; V: TRBV12-3/TRBV12-4; CDR3: CASRSNPGTGTHEQYF; DNA: TGTGCCAGCAGATCCAACCCCGGGACAGGGACCCACGAGCAGTACTTC
J: TRBJ2-1; size: few; length: 18; D: TRBD2; V: TRBV28; CDR3: CASSPGLAGGWTYNEQFF; DNA: TGTGCCAGCAGTCCGGGACTAGCGGGAGGGTGGACCTACAATGAGCAGTTCTTC
J: TRBJ1-2; size: NA; length: 13; D: TRBD1; V: TRBV19; CDR3: CASNPDRDYGYTF; DNA: TGTGCCAGTAACCCGGACAGGGACTATGGCTACACCTTC
J: TRBJ2-5; size: many; length: 15; D: NA; V: TRBV9; CDR3: CASSVGTFGPETQYF; DNA: TGTGCCAGCAGCGTAGGTACTTTTGGGCCGGAGACCCAGTACTTC
J: TRBJ1-5; size: NA; length: 14; D: NA; V: TRBV7-9; CDR3: CASSLLEPNQPQHF; DNA: TGTGCCAGCAGTTTATTAGAACCGAATCAGCCCCAGCATTTT
J: TRBJ1-5; size: NA; length: 15; D: NA; V: TRBV9; CDR3: CASSGVGQVNQPQHF; DNA: TGTGCCAGCAGCGGGGTTGGGCAGGTTAATCAGCCCCAGCATTTT
J: TRBJ2-2; size: many; length: 17; D: TRBD1; V: TRBV5-1; CDR3: CASSLAPGQGGTGELFF; DNA: TGCGCCAGCAGCTTGGCACCGGGACAGGGTGGCACCGGGGAGCTGTTTTTT
J: TRBJ2-7; size: NA; length: 15; D: NA; V: TRBV7-7; CDR3: CASSLRQGSSYEQYF; DNA: TGTGCCAGCAGCTTAAGGCAGGGGAGCTCCTACGAGCAGTACTTC
J: TRBJ2-1; size: NA; length: 14; D: NA; V: TRBV7-6; CDR3: CASSLGGGASEQFF; DNA: TGTGCCAGCAGCTTAGGGGGGGGGGCTAGTGAGCAGTTCTTC
J: TRBJ2-3; size: NA; length: 14; D: NA; V: TRBV3-1; CDR3: CASSQDIGVDTQYF; DNA: TGTGCCAGCAGCCAAGATATTGGGGTGGATACGCAGTATTTT
J: TRBJ2-5; size: many; length: 16; D: TRBD2; V: TRBV7-3; CDR3: CASSLNGAGRRETQYF; DNA: TGTGCCAGCAGCTTAAACGGAGCGGGAAGGCGTGAGACCCAGTACTTC
J: TRBJ2-7; size: NA; length: 16; D: TRBD1; V: TRBV5-1; CDR3: CASSLEGRGRGYEQYF; DNA: TGCGCCAGCAGCTTGGAGGGCAGGGGGCGCGGATACGAGCAGTACTTC
J: TRBJ2-6; size: NA; length: 15; D: NA; V: TRBV10-3; CDR3: CAISELGSGANVLTF; DNA: TGTGCCATCAGTGAGTTGGGTTCTGGGGCCAACGTCCTGACTTTC
J: TRBJ1-1; size: NA; length: 13; D: NA; V: TRBV20-1; CDR3: CSAGGQGWGEAFF; DNA: TGCAGTGCTGGCGGCCAGGGATGGGGTGAAGCTTTCTTT
J: TRBJ2-7; size: few; length: 14; D: NA; V: TRBV6-1; CDR3: CASTPPADTYEQYF; DNA: TGTGCCAGCACCCCCCCGGCGGACACCTACGAGCAGTACTTC
J: TRBJ2-3; size: many; length: 15; D: NA; V: TRBV5-5; CDR3: CASSTRDGRTDTQYF; DNA: TGTGCCAGCAGCACCCGGGACGGACGCACAGATACGCAGTATTTT
J: TRBJ2-1; size: many; length: 15; D: TRBD2; V: TRBV20-1; CDR3: CSATGGTSSYNEQFF; DNA: TGCAGTGCTACGGGGGGGACCAGCTCCTACAATGAGCAGTTCTTC
J: TRBJ1-4; size: NA; length: 13; D: NA; V: TRBV2; CDR3: CATWIGRREKLFF; DNA: TGTGCCACCTGGATAGGCCGGAGAGAAAAACTGTTTTTT